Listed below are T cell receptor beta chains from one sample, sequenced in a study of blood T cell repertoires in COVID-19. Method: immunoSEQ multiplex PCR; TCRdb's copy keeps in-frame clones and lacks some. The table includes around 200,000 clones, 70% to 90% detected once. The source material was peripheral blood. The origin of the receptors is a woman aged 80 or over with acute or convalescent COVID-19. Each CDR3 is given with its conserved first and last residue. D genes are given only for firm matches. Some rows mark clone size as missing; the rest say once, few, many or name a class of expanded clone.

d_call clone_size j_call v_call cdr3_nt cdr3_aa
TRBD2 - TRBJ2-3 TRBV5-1 TGCGCCAGCAGCTTTCTAGCGGTTGGAGATACGCAGTATTTT CASSFLAVGDTQYF
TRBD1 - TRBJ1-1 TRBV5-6 TGTGCCAGCAGCGCGCTAACAGGGGGCACTGAAGCTTTCTTT CASSALTGGTEAFF
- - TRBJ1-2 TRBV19 TGTGCCAGTAGTCACGGACAGTCGCCTAACTATGGCTACACCTTC CASSHGQSPNYGYTF
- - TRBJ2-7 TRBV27 TGTGCCAGCAGATGGGGGGGCGATAGCTCCTACGAGCAGTACTTC CASRWGGDSSYEQYF
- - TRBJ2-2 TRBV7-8 TGTGCCAGCAGCTTAGATAGCAACGCGAACACCGGGGAGCTGTTTTTT CASSLDSNANTGELFF
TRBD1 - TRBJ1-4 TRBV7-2 TGTGCCAGCAGCCCAGACAGGGCCGGGGAAAAACTGTTTTTT CASSPDRAGEKLFF
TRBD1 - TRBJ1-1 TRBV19 TGTGCCAGTAGTACCCCCGGACAGGGGGAAACTGAAGCTTTCTTT CASSTPGQGETEAFF
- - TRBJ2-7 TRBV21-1 TGTGCCAGCAGCCGGACCCCGACTAGCGGGAGTAGGTCCTACGAGCAGTACTTC CASSRTPTSGSRSYEQYF
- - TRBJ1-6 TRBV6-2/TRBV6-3 TGTGCCAGCAGTTTACCCCTCAAGACAGCCCGTAATTCACCCCTCCACTTT CASSLPLKTARNSPLHF
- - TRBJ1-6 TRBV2 TGTGCCAGCAGTGCCAGGGGAAATTCACCCCTCCACTTT CASSARGNSPLHF
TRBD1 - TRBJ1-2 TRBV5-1 TGCGCCAGCAGCTCGGGACAGGGGGCGGGAGGCTACACCTTC CASSSGQGAGGYTF
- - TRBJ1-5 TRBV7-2 TGTGCCAGCAGCGATAGGGGGGGCATCAATCAGCCCCAGCATTTT CASSDRGGINQPQHF
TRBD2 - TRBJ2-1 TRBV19 TGTGCCAGTAGTAACCTAATACCACCTAGCGGGAGTTCCTACAATGAGCAGTTCTTC CASSNLIPPSGSSYNEQFF
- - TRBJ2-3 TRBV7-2 TGTGCCAGCACCCCTTGGGGGGGGGCCCCAGATACGCAGTATTTT CASTPWGGAPDTQYF
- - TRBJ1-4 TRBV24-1 TGTGCCACCAGAGACAGTCGTAATGAAAAACTGTTTTTT CATRDSRNEKLFF
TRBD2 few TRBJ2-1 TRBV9 TGTGCCAGCAGTTTCAACGGGGACTATTACAATGAGCAGTTCTTC CASSFNGDYYNEQFF
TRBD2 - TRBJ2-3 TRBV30 TGTGCCTGGAGTGGGGGACTAGCGGGGGCCCCTAGCACAGATACGCAGTATTTT CAWSGGLAGAPSTDTQYF
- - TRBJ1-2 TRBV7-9 TGTGCCAGCAGCTTAGGAGCAGGTTATGGCTACACCTTC CASSLGAGYGYTF
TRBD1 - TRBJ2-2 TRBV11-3 TGTGCCAGCAGTAGCCAGGGGGCGAACACCGGGGAGCTGTTTTTT CASSSQGANTGELFF
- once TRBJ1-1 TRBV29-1 TGCAGCGTTGGGCCCAGACAGGTGAACACTGAAGCTTTCTTT CSVGPRQVNTEAFF
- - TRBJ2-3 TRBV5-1 TGCGCCAGCAGCTTGGGCGGGACCACAGATACGCAGTATTTT CASSLGGTTDTQYF
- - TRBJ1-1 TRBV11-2 TGTGCCAGCAGATCTGGACAGATATTGAACACTGAAGCTTTCTTT CASRSGQILNTEAFF
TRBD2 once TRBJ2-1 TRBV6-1 TGTGCCAGCAGTGAATCCCCGGGACTAGCGTACAATGAGCAGTTCTTC CASSESPGLAYNEQFF
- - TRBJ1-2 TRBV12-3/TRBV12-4 TGTGCCAGCAGTTTAAATCAGGGCGGTGGCTACACCTTC CASSLNQGGGYTF
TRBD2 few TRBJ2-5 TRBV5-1 TGCGCCAGCAGCCCGACTAGCGGGGGGAGAGAGACCCAGTACTTC CASSPTSGGRETQYF
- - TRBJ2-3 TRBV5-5 TGTGCCAGCAGCCCCCGGACTACCCTAGGAGATACGCAGTATTTT CASSPRTTLGDTQYF
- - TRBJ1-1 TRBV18 TGTGCCAGCTCACCACGTAGGGAGGGGCTGAACACTGAAGCTTTCTTT CASSPRREGLNTEAFF
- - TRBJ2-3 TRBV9 TGTGCCAGCAGCGAAGGCAGACAGACCACAGATACGCAGTATTTT CASSEGRQTTDTQYF
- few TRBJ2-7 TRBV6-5 TGTGCCAGCAGCTTAGGACAGCACTACGAGCAGTACTTC CASSLGQHYEQYF
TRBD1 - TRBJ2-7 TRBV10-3 TGTGCCATCAGGGGCAATACAGGGGATGACCTCTCCTACGAGCAGTACTTC CAIRGNTGDDLSYEQYF
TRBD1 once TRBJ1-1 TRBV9 TGTGCCAGCAGCGTAGCGACAGGGATGAACACTGAAGCTTTCTTT CASSVATGMNTEAFF
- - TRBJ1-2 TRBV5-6 TGTGCCAGCAGCTTAAGGACAGATGGCTACACCTTC CASSLRTDGYTF
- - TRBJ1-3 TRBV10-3 TGTGCCATCAGTGCGGAGGCCTCTGGAAACACCATATATTTT CAISAEASGNTIYF
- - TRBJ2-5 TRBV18 TGTGCCAGCTCACCACCCTGGGAGCCGGAGACCCAGTACTTC CASSPPWEPETQYF
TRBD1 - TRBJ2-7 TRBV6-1 TGTGCCAGCACTCGGGACAGAAGCTACGAGCAGTACTTC CASTRDRSYEQYF
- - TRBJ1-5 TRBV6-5 TGTGCCAGCAGTTCACGTGCCGGGCCCCAGCATTTT CASSSRAGPQHF
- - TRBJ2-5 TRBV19 TGTGCCAGTAGTATAGGGGCGTACCAAGAGACCCAGTACTTC CASSIGAYQETQYF
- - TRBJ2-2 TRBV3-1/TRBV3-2 TGTGCCAGCAGCCGGGGCGGACGGACCCTGAACACCGGGGAGCTGTTTTTT CASSRGGRTLNTGELFF
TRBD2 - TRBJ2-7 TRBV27 TGTGCCAGCAGTCCCCTTTCGGGAGGATCATACGAGCAGTACTTC CASSPLSGGSYEQYF
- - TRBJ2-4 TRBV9 TGTGCCAGCAGCGTAGGTGACAGCCTTCTAGCCAAAAACATTCAGTACTTC CASSVGDSLLAKNIQYF
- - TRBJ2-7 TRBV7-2 TGTGCCAGCAGCCAGCGGACCTACGAGCAGTACTTC CASSQRTYEQYF
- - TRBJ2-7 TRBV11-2 TGTGCCAGCAGCTTCTCCGGCCGGGGAGAGCAGTACTTC CASSFSGRGEQYF
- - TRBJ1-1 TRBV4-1 TGCGCCAGCAGCGGGTTCACCTCACGGTTTGCGGGTGAAGCTTTCTTT CASSGFTSRFAGEAFF
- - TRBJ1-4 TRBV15 TGTGCCACCAGCAGAGTCCAGGGAGAAAAACTGTTTTTT CATSRVQGEKLFF
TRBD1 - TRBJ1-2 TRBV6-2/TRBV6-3 TGTGCCAGCACCCCACATCCGGACAGGGGTGGGTATGGCTACACCTTC CASTPHPDRGGYGYTF
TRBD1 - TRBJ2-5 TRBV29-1 TGCAGCTCCCGGGACAGCCGAGAGACCCAGTACTTC CSSRDSRETQYF
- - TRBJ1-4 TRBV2 TGTGCCAGCAGTGAGATTGCAGTTTGGGAAAAACTGTTTTTT CASSEIAVWEKLFF
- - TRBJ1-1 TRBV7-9 TGTGCCAGCAGCTTAGAAGGGGGCACTGAAGCTTTCTTT CASSLEGGTEAFF
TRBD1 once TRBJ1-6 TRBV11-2 TGTGCCAGCAGCTTAGAGACAGGGAACTCACCCCTCCACTTT CASSLETGNSPLHF
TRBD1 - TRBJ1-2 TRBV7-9 TGTGCCAGCATTCCCGACGGGACAGCCTATGGCTACACCTTC CASIPDGTAYGYTF
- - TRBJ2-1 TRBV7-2 TGTGCCAGCAGCTGGAAGCTAGCAGTTGAGCAGTTCTTC CASSWKLAVEQFF
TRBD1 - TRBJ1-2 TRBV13 TGTGCCAGCAGCTTAGCTGTCGGGACAGGGGGCTCTGGCTACACCTTC CASSLAVGTGGSGYTF
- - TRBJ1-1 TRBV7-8 TGTGCCAGCAGCCTCCTAATGAACACTGAAGCTTTCTTT CASSLLMNTEAFF
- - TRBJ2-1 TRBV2 TGTGCCAGCAGGGGGGCTTCCTACAATGAGCAGTTCTTC CASRGASYNEQFF
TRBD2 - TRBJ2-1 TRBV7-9 TGTGCCAGCAGCCCTTATGGGACTAGGGTATCTGAGCAGTTCTTC CASSPYGTRVSEQFF
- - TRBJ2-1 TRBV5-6 TGTGCCAGCAGCTTGGAGTCTAGCAGCGTCGATGAGCAGTTCTTC CASSLESSSVDEQFF
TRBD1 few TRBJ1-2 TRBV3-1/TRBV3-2 TGTGCCAGCAACCCCTCGACAGGGTCTAACTATGGCTACACCTTC CASNPSTGSNYGYTF
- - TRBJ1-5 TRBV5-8 TGTGCCAGCAGCCCTGGGGGGGCCCGACGGAATCAGCCCCAGCATTTT CASSPGGARRNQPQHF
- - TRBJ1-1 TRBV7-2 TGTGCCAGCAGCTTTAGAAACACTGAAGCTTTCTTT CASSFRNTEAFF
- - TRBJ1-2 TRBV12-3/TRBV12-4 TGTGCCAGCACCTACCCCAGGGGAAGCTACACCTTC CASTYPRGSYTF